These 7 T cell receptor beta chains were sequenced from one sample in a study of shared clonotypes between healthy human individuals. Using immunoSEQ multiplex PCR, the repertoire was profiled, and TCRdb retains in-frame clones only, with some absent. The data contain roughly 760,000 clones, around two thirds of them singletons. The sample taken for sequencing was memory CD4+ T cells sorted from blood. Described subset: CD45RA-negative fraction. The origin of the receptors is a young woman in good health.

The chain uses TRBV10-2 and TRBJ1-2, with TRBD1 matching 7 bases. The V segment lost 5 bases and the J segment 8 bases; nucleotides outside the gene matches: 2. Per the germline V gene, CDR1 is WSHSY and CDR2 is SAAADI. The CDR3 has 11 residues. The CDR3 bases are TGCGCCAGCAGTCCAGGGGGAGGCTACACCTTC. As protein: CASSPGGGYTF.

This clone occurred a few times. Here the CDR3 reads CASKPGGYQITQYF. The DNA of the CDR3 is TGTGCCAGCAAACCGGGAGGGTACCAAATTACGCAGTATTTT. This chain joins TRBV28 and TRBJ2-3; TRBD2 matches at 8 bases. V gave up 7 bases and J gave up 8 bases; unmatched junction bases: 11. The CDR3 is 14 amino acids. Looked up from germline, CDR1 is MDHEN and CDR2 is SYDVKM.

About this clone: Within the sample, other DNA sequences also encode this same CDR3. CDR3 nucleotides: TGTGCCAGCAGCTCATTCACAGATACGCAGTATTTT. Its protein is CASSSFTDTQYF. The chain employs TRBV7-2 and TRBJ2-3; D gene ambiguous. The CDR3 has 12 residues. V dropped 4 bases and J dropped 2 bases, with 4 bases sitting between them. Per the germline V gene, CDR1 is SGHTA and CDR2 is FQGNSA.

The chain carries TRBV28 and TRBJ2-7, with D perhaps assigned TRBD1 or TRBD2 (7 bases each). Germline V lookup: CDR1 MDHEN, CDR2 SYDVKM. V was clipped by 5 bases and J by 4 bases, with 18 bases between them. This CDR3 region has 15 residues. CDR3 nucleotide sequence: TGTGCCAGCAGTCCCTGGGGAGGGGGCGTTTACGAGCAGTACTTC. This codes for CASSPWGGGVYEQYF. The full variable domain, its missing parts supplied by reference TRBV28 and TRBJ2-7, is DVKVTQSSRYLVKRTGEKVFLECVQDMDHENMFWYRQDPGLGLRLIYFSYDVKMKEKGDIPEGYSVSREKKERFSLILESASTNQTSMYLCASSPWGGGVYEQYFGPGTRLTVT.

In its sample, this clone was seen once. The chain recombines TRBV28 with TRBJ2-2, with 11 bases that match TRBD2. Germline V gene sequence: CDR1 MDHEN, CDR2 SYDVKM. The V segment lost 3 bases and the J segment 7 bases; nucleotides outside the gene matches: 4. The CDR3 contains 15 residues. The CDR3 protein is CASSFVTSGSGELFF. In DNA, the CDR3 is TGTGCCAGCAGTTTCGTCACTAGCGGGAGCGGGGAGCTGTTTTTT.

The chain employs TRBV28 and TRBJ2-4; 9 bases line up with TRBD1. The CDR3 consists of 15 residues. V lost 10 bases, J lost 8 bases, and 15 bases stayed unmatched. CDR1 and CDR2 (germline): MDHEN, SYDVKM. CDR3 in amino acids: CATSRQGDYSDIQYF. The DNA of the CDR3 is TGTGCCACCAGCCGACAGGGGGATTATTCTGACATTCAGTACTTC.

This clone showed up just once. This chain joins TRBV18 and TRBJ1-4, with D tentatively TRBD1 (5 bases). This CDR3 comprises 13 residues. CDR1 is KGHSH and CDR2 is LQKENI in the germline V gene. V lost 0 bases and J lost 14, with 13 bases in between. This chain's CDR3 is CASSPPDRGRLFF. The CDR3 DNA sequence: TGTGCCAGCTCACCACCGGACCGGGGCAGGCTGTTTTTT.